This T cell receptor beta chain appears in the sequencing data of a study of post-analysis software for immune sequencing data. Unique molecular identifiers had been added to the TCR beta cDNA libraries. Starting from about 0.94 to 9.7 million T cells, the study yielded about 500,000 cDNA molecules. TCRdb analysed the PCR reads with MiXCR anew, one entry per CDR3 protein. This sample yields hundreds of thousands of distinct CDR3 sequences, of which roughly 27% are seen a single time; more than 0.55% belongs to the top ten. Study-wide findings and caveats: Among multiple sclerosis patients, normalized Chao1 diversity was significantly below that of controls.

Worth noting for this clonotype: No antigen is known for it.

The TCR sequence derives from a girl under 18 with multiple sclerosis. Input material: blood.

The CDR3 bases are TGTGCCACCAGTGATCCAAACCCCGGACTAGCGGGTCAGGATGAGCAGTTCTTC. Translating it yields CATSDPNPGLAGQDEQFF. This sequence joins TRBV24-1 and TRBJ2-1, with TRBD2 identical over 11 bases. J was trimmed by 8 bases and V by 3 bases; bases with no gene match: 14. The CDR3 totals 18 residues. CDR1 and CDR2 from the germline V gene are KGHDR and SFDVKD.